This TCR beta chain was recorded in a study of blood T cell repertoires in COVID-19. Looking at the study overall: Acute and convalescent COVID-19 specimens originated in the United States, Italy and Spain. Sources were T cells, B-cell-depleted T cells, or PBMCs; the material itself was cDNA or gDNA.

As originally analysed: Estimation of nucleated cell counts was performed using reference gene primer amplification. Here immunoSEQ multiplex PCR was the method, and the copy in TCRdb shows in-frame clones only, minus some. The DNA was the basis for D and trimming; V, J and clone size are from that table. This sample yields roughly 200,000 clones, of which roughly 89% are seen a single time; more than 3% belongs to the top ten. This clone turned up a few times. This sequence was found in a woman aged 25 to 39 who had been exposed to COVID-19. Sequencing was performed on PBMCs or T cells enriched from blood (not recorded which).

The CDR3 spells CASRREANTEAFF. The DNA for the CDR3 is TGTGCCAGCAGACGAGAGGCGAACACTGAAGCTTTCTTT. The chain uses TRBV7-2 and TRBJ1-1, with D unresolved. The CDR3 has 13 amino acids. V lost 6 bases and J 1 base, leaving 9 bases between the germline ends. Germline lookup yields CDR1 SGHTA and CDR2 FQGNSA.